This section outlines one TCR beta chain sequence together with its context. The source of the sample is a study of blood T cell repertoires in COVID-19. Study at large: Acute-phase and convalescent COVID-19 samples originated in the United States, Italy and Spain. The analysed material was cDNA or gDNA that came from T cells, B-cell-depleted T cells, or PBMCs.

Study processing details: Nucleated cell counts were estimated from reference gene primer amplification. Sequenced by immunoSEQ multiplex PCR; TCRdb stores in-frame clones only, minus some. That table supplies the V and J calls and clone size; D and trimming were determined from the DNA. Of about 240,000 clones listed, 82% were seen once; the top ten hold under 15%. Deletions cut 4 bases from V and 7 bases from J, with 16 bases between. The germline gives CDR1 MNHEY, CDR2 SVGEGT. The CDR3 extends over 14 amino acids. The TCR originated in a woman aged 55-69 years with active or convalescent COVID-19. Sequenced: peripheral blood. The chain uses TRBV6-2 or TRBV6-3 and TRBJ2-5; D may be TRBD2 (5 bases). This chain's CDR3 is CASSSHPLVGTQYF. CDR3 nucleotides: TGTGCCAGCAGTTCCCACCCACTAGTTGGGACCCAGTACTTC.